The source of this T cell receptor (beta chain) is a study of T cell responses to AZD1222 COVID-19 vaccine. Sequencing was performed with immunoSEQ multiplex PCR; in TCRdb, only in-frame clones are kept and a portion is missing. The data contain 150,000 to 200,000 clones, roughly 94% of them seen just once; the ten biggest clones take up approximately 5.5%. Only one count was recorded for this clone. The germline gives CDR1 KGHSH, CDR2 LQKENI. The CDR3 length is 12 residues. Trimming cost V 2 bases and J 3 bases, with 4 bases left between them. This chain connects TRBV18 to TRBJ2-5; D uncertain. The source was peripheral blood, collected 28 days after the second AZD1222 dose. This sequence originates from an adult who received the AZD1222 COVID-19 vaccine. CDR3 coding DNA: TGTGCCAGCTCACCAATTAAAGAGACCCAGTACTTC. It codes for CASSPIKETQYF.